A single sample gave rise to the 20 T cell receptor beta chains below, sequenced in a study of regulatory T cells (dated by TCRdb to the late 2010s). What the study reported, not specific to this receptor: Conventional CD4+ T cells from CD3G-deficient patients were enriched for hydrophobic residues at CDR3 positions 6 and 7, suggesting more self-reactive specificities.

The library relied on the immunoSEQ multiplex PCR assay. The multiplex PCR relied on 52 forward TRBV primers and 13 reverse TRBJ primers, and amplification bias was corrected through assay-based and computational methods. Here the immuneACCESS table is served through TCRdb, limited to in-frame sequences with V and J called. Missing clones are a known gap in these copies; in checked studies unresolved V genes cover under half, and the rest lacks a known reason. The sample table shows some 23,000 clones, and about 88% are seen once. The ten largest clones capture 1.3% of the sample. For these TCRs, the target antigens are not known. Sequences were obtained from conventional CD4+ T cells sorted from blood. The receptors come from a child aged 5-17 years with CD3G deficiency.

This clone was seen only a few times. The V and J genes are TRBV28 and TRBJ2-7, with 14 positions matching TRBD2. Germline V CDR1 and CDR2: MDHEN, SYDVKM. V gave up 4 bases and J gave up 4 bases; unmatched junction bases: 9. The CDR3 extends over 17 amino acids. The CDR3 DNA sequence: TGTGCCAGCAGTTACTCGACGGGACTAGCGGGAGTTTACGAGCAGTACTTC. Translating gives CASSYSTGLAGVYEQYF. The full variable domain, rest sourced from reference TRBV28 and TRBJ2-7, is DVKVTQSSRYLVKRTGEKVFLECVQDMDHENMFWYRQDPGLGLRLIYFSYDVKMKEKGDIPEGYSVSREKKERFSLILESASTNQTSMYLCASSYSTGLAGVYEQYFGPGTRLTVT.

As to this clone: The CDR3 carries no conserved terminal phenylalanine or tryptophan, so it likely arises from a read error. The chain is built from TRBV6-6 and TRBJ1-2, with TRBD1 matching over 10 bases. Unmatched junction bases numbered 6, after V lost 5 bases and J lost 6 bases. Per the germline V gene, CDR1 is MNHNY and CDR2 is SVGAGI (reference sequence). The CDR3 consists of 14 residues. CDR3: CASSRTGGRDGYTS. In DNA, the CDR3 is TGTGCCAGCAGTCGGACAGGGGGTAGGGATGGCTACACCTCC.

Only a few counts were recorded for this clone. CDR3 DNA: TGTGCCAGTAGTATTGATGTTGGGAAAGGGGCTGAAGCTTTCTTT. This translates into CASSIDVGKGAEAFF. V and J are TRBV19 and TRBJ1-1; maybe TRBD1 (5 bases). The germline V and J ends were trimmed by 3 bases and 6 bases, with 17 bases remaining between them. Germline loops: CDR1 LNHDA, CDR2 SQIVND (reference sequence). This CDR3 has 15 residues.

The V call is TRBV30, the J call TRBJ1-4; 9 positions agree with TRBD1. V lost 3 bases, J lost 14 bases, and 10 bases stayed unmatched. CDR1 is GTSNPN and CDR2 is SVGIG in the germline V gene (reference sequence). The CDR3 length is 13 residues. The CDR3 sequence: CAWRGQGTTRLFF. The CDR3 bases are TGTGCCTGGAGGGGACAGGGTACTACGCGGCTGTTTTTT.

This clone has only one observation. The chain carries TRBV6-6 and TRBJ1-1, with D maybe TRBD1 (6 bases). Per the germline V gene, CDR1 is MNHNY and CDR2 is SVGAGI (reference sequence). Trimming took off 2 bases at V and 9 bases at J, with 10 bases between the two ends. The CDR3 runs 12 residues. The CDR3, as DNA: TGTGCCAGCAGTTACGAGGGGACACAAGCTTTCTTT. This codes for CASSYEGTQAFF.

The rearrangement joins TRBV6-1 to TRBJ1-4, with 8 bases that match TRBD1. The CDR3 runs 15 residues. Germline values: CDR1 MNHNS, CDR2 SASEGT. V gave up 6 bases and J gave up 4 bases; unmatched junction bases: 7. CDR3 DNA sequence: TGTGCCAGCAGCAGGGGGGACAGGAGTAATGAAAAACTGTTTTTT. This encodes CASSRGDRSNEKLFF.

The chain has TRBV4-1 and TRBJ2-7; 13 bases match TRBD2. Germline CDR1 is MGHRA and CDR2 is YSYEKL. This CDR3 region has 22 residues. J lost 0 bases, V lost 1 base, and 18 bases had no gene match. CDR3 residues: CASSQVLAGGVHGIMSSYEQYF. CDR3 in DNA: TGCGCCAGCAGCCAAGTACTAGCGGGAGGGGTACATGGGATAATGAGCTCCTACGAGCAGTACTTC.

This chain connects TRBV18 to TRBJ2-3, with D possibly TRBD2 on 6 matching bases. The V end was cut by 4 bases, the J end by 1 base, with 9 bases between. The CDR3 runs to 14 residues. CDR1 and CDR2 from the germline V gene are KGHSH and LQKENI. The CDR3 region has the DNA TGTGCCAGCTCACAGGGACTTGGCACAGATACGCAGTATTTT. Translating gives CASSQGLGTDTQYF. Full variable domain (rest looked up from reference TRBV18 and TRBJ2-3): NAGVMQNPRHLVRRRGQEARLRCSPMKGHSHVYWYRQLPEEGLKFMVYLQKENIIDESGMPKERFSAEFPKEGPSILRIQQVVRGDSAAYFCASSQGLGTDTQYFGPGTRLTVL.

The V gene is TRBV5-1, the J gene TRBJ2-3; 8 bases map to TRBD1. The germline V gene encodes CDR1 SGHRS and CDR2 YFSETQ. After removal of 0 bases from V and 2 bases from J, the junction contained 5 bases not matched to a gene. CDR3 size: 16 residues. This CDR3 reads CASSLDWTGLTDTQYF. The CDR3 DNA is TGCGCCAGCAGCTTGGATTGGACAGGGCTCACAGATACGCAGTATTTT.

The V gene is TRBV4-1, the J gene TRBJ2-3; no firm D call. This CDR3 comprises 14 residues. Per the germline V gene, CDR1 is MGHRA and CDR2 is YSYEKL. The V and J ends lost 3 bases and 5 bases respectively, with 12 bases between them. The CDR3 bases are TGCGCCAGCAGCCAGTTTGAGCGAGGAGATACGCAGTATTTT. This codes for CASSQFERGDTQYF.

This clone appeared once. A junction boundary mismatches the germline segment, possibly from a read error. V gene TRBV7-8 combines with J gene TRBJ2-7, with D possibly TRBD1 on 6 matching bases. The germline V gene has CDR1 SGHVS and CDR2 FQNEAQ. The CDR3 loop spans 14 amino acids. CDR3 DNA: TGTGCCAGCAGCCTAGCACAGGGACCCTACGAGCAGTACTTC. Protein sequence: CASSLAQGPYEQYF.

The J gene is TRBJ2-3, the V gene TRBV5-1; D is ambiguous. Germline values: CDR1 SGHRS, CDR2 YFSETQ. V was clipped by 1 base and J by 2 bases, with 8 bases between them. This CDR3 has 14 residues. CDR3 protein: CASSLRSLTDTQYF. The DNA of the CDR3 is TGCGCCAGCAGCTTGAGGAGCCTCACAGATACGCAGTATTTT. Together with reference TRBV5-1 and TRBJ2-3, the CDR3 gives the full variable domain: KAGVTQTPRYLIKTRGQQVTLSCSPISGHRSVSWYQQTPGQGLQFLFEYFSETQRNKGNFPGRFSGRQFSNSRSEMNVSTLELGDSALYLCASSLRSLTDTQYFGPGTRLTVL.

This clone has just a few counts. The V and J genes are TRBV27 and TRBJ2-2; the D gene is possibly TRBD2 (5 bases). Deletions cut 4 bases from V and 1 base from J, with 10 bases between. The CDR3 runs to 15 residues. The germline V gene has CDR1 MNHEY and CDR2 SMNVEV (reference sequence). The CDR3 loop is CASSSHGGNTGELFF. The CDR3 DNA sequence: TGTGCCAGCAGTTCCCACGGAGGGAACACCGGGGAGCTGTTTTTT.

The V call is TRBV11-2, the J call TRBJ2-7; 9 bases map to TRBD2. Germline CDR1 is SGHAT and CDR2 is FQNNGV. V gave up 1 base and J gave up 3 bases; unmatched junction bases: 4. The CDR3 is made up of 15 amino acids. Here the CDR3 reads CASSLVAGVNYEQYF. The CDR3, as DNA: TGTGCCAGCAGCTTAGTAGCGGGAGTAAACTACGAGCAGTACTTC.

The J gene is TRBJ2-2, the V gene TRBV6-1; 9 positions match TRBD2. Germline lookup yields CDR1 MNHNS and CDR2 SASEGT. The CDR3 runs to 15 residues. V trimming: 5 bases; J trimming: 1 base; junction bases outside the gene matches: 2. The CDR3, as DNA: TGTGCCAGCAGTTTACTAGCGGGGAACACCGGGGAGCTGTTTTTT. As protein: CASSLLAGNTGELFF.

This chain connects TRBV6-1 to TRBJ2-3, with 7 bases matching TRBD1. This CDR3 is 13 amino acids long. CDR1 and CDR2 (germline): MNHNS, SASEGT. The V gene end was trimmed by 3 bases and the J gene end by 5 bases; junction bases not matched to a gene: 2. The CDR3 nucleotides are TGTGCCAGCAGTGACAGGGGGATAGATACGCAGTATTTT. Translation gives CASSDRGIDTQYF.

This chain links TRBV4-1 with TRBJ1-4; possible D gene TRBD1, 6 bases. The CDR3 consists of 15 residues. Germline CDR1 reads MGHRA; CDR2 reads YSYEKL. V shed 0 bases and J shed 10 bases, with 15 bases lying between them. CDR3 DNA: TGCGCCAGCAGCCAAGAGGGCACAGGGTTTGGAAAACTGTTTTTT. Translating it yields CASSQEGTGFGKLFF.

The chain uses TRBV28 and TRBJ2-1; possibly TRBD2 for D (6 bases). Looked up from germline, CDR1 is MDHEN and CDR2 is SYDVKM. CDR3 length equals 15 residues. Deletions cut 5 bases from V and 7 bases from J, with 18 bases between. As DNA, the CDR3 is TGTGCCAGCAGTCCCAGGCGGGGCATTGTGAATGAGCAGTTCTTC. As protein: CASSPRRGIVNEQFF.

The chain carries TRBV13 and TRBJ2-1, with D possibly matching TRBD2 (5 bases). The ends were cut back, 4 bases at V and 5 bases at J, with 12 bases in the middle. Germline CDR1 PRHDT, CDR2 FYEKMQ (reference sequence). The CDR3 spans 14 residues. CDR3 in amino acids: CASSSYGVNNEQFF. The CDR3 DNA follows: TGTGCCAGCAGCTCCTACGGGGTAAACAATGAGCAGTTCTTC. Drawing the rest from reference TRBV13 and TRBJ2-1, the complete variable domain is AAGVIQSPRHLIKEKRETATLKCYPIPRHDTVYWYQQGPGQDPQFLISFYEKMQSDKGSIPDRFSAQQFSDYHSELNMSSLELGDSALYFCASSSYGVNNEQFFGPGTRLTVL.

V is TRBV5-1 and J is TRBJ2-7; D remains unclear. V was pared by 2 bases and J by 3 bases, with 6 bases between. The V gene's germline CDR1 is SGHRS and CDR2 YFSETQ. The CDR3 totals 12 residues. CDR3 protein: CASSLTGYEQYF. CDR3 in DNA: TGCGCCAGCAGCTTAACGGGCTACGAGCAGTACTTC. The entire variable domain, with the rest obtained from reference TRBV5-1 and TRBJ2-7, is as follows: KAGVTQTPRYLIKTRGQQVTLSCSPISGHRSVSWYQQTPGQGLQFLFEYFSETQRNKGNFPGRFSGRQFSNSRSEMNVSTLELGDSALYLCASSLTGYEQYFGPGTRLTVT.